This record covers a single T cell receptor beta chain. Its target is unknown. Using a J-beta primer mix together with a sample-barcoded 5' primer, a second PCR was run for roughly 6 to 12 cycles. TCRdb reprocessed the 5' RACE reads with MiXCR, giving one entry per CDR3 protein. The data hold some 760,000 distinct CDR3 sequences, with just under 25% observed a single time. The entry originates in a study of blood T cells in healthy people across ages. Findings and caveats of the study: Roughly linear declines in TCR beta diversity per million T cells occurred with age. The donors' CMV status was not determined, possibly confounding changes in expanded clonotypes.

The CDR3 is 14 amino acids. V was shortened by 4 bases and J by 6 bases, with 13 bases between the two germline ends. Germline V gives CDR1 SGHRS, CDR2 YFSETQ. Donors were healthy Caucasian individuals from Russia aged roughly 6 to 90. These data were also reused for a study on T cells of mothers and their children.

Sequencing was performed on blood. The chain employs TRBV5-1 and TRBJ2-2; possibly TRBD1 or TRBD2 for D (5 bases each). The sequence came from a boy aged 5-17 years in good health. Here the CDR3 reads CASSVGTLSGELFF. The CDR3, as DNA: TGCGCCAGCAGCGTTGGGACCTTATCCGGGGAGCTGTTTTTT.